Listed below are T cell receptor beta chains from one sample, sequenced in a study of CD4 T cells in relation to SARS-CoV-2 and coronaviruses. Clones were read by immunoSEQ multiplex PCR, and TCRdb kept only the in-frame ones, dropping some. The sample has 25,000 to 30,000 clones; over 70% are singletons. For these TCRs, the target antigens are not known. Sample: CD4+ T cells from PBMCs, cultured in vitro. All receptors come from a human donor in good health. CDR3s include the opening cysteine and the closing phenylalanine or tryptophan. A D gene is named only where the DNA matches it firmly. Clone size is given for some rows only: seen once, a few or many times, or a class if the clone is expanded.

V gene	J gene	clone size	D gene	CDR3 protein	CDR3 DNA
TRBV7-2	TRBJ1-5	.	.	CASSLGNSNQPQHF	TGTGCCAGCAGCTTAGGAAATAGCAATCAGCCCCAGCATTTT
TRBV27	TRBJ2-7	.	.	CASSPQGPSYEQYF	TGTGCCAGCAGTCCCCAGGGACCATCCTACGAGCAGTACTTC
TRBV11-2	TRBJ2-3	.	.	CASSWGGSNTQYF	TGTGCCAGCAGCTGGGGTGGGTCGAATACGCAGTATTTT
TRBV12-5	TRBJ1-2	medium-sized	TRBD1	CASGDETGGYITDHYGYTF	TGTGCTAGTGGGGACGAAACAGGGGGCTATATCACCGACCATTATGGCTACACCTTC
TRBV13	TRBJ2-2	.	TRBD2	CASTERGGPRFTGELFF	TGTGCCAGCACCGAGCGGGGGGGCCCCCGGTTCACCGGGGAGCTGTTTTTT
TRBV7-2	TRBJ1-1	.	.	CASLKARTDTEAFF	TGTGCCTCCTTAAAAGCTCGAACGGACACTGAAGCTTTCTTT
TRBV11-2	TRBJ2-1	.	.	CASSSRLISSYNEQFF	TGTGCCAGCAGCTCCCGACTAATTAGCTCCTACAATGAGCAGTTCTTC
TRBV29-1	TRBJ2-2	.	TRBD1	CSVAGQGAGELFF	TGCAGCGTTGCGGGACAGGGCGCCGGGGAGCTGTTTTTT
TRBV10-3	TRBJ1-6	.	.	CAISGTGDNSPLHF	TGTGCCATCAGTGGGACCGGGGATAATTCACCCCTCCACTTT
TRBV5-1	TRBJ2-3	.	.	CASSLDGTTSTDTQYF	TGCGCCAGCAGCTTGGACGGGACAACTAGCACAGATACGCAGTATTTT
TRBV12-5	TRBJ2-1	.	.	CASGPNPGHTTSSRYNEQFF	TGTGCTAGTGGACCAAACCCGGGACACACGACTAGCTCTCGTTACAATGAGCAGTTCTTC
TRBV4-2	TRBJ1-2	.	.	CASSQDTYYGYTF	TGTGCCAGCAGCCAGGACACCTACTATGGCTACACCTTC
TRBV7-6	TRBJ2-3	.	TRBD2	CASSRHVGGAINTQYF	TGTGCCAGCAGTCGCCATGTCGGGGGGGCCATAAATACGCAGTATTTT
TRBV19	TRBJ1-2	.	TRBD1	CASSEGADYGYTF	TGTGCCAGTAGTGAGGGGGCTGACTATGGCTACACCTTC
TRBV7-7	TRBJ1-1	.	.	CASSLAGGVSTEAFF	TGTGCCAGCAGCTTAGCAGGTGGAGTGAGCACTGAAGCTTTCTTT
TRBV30	TRBJ2-3	.	TRBD2	CAWSLSLAGADTQYF	TGTGCCTGGAGTTTAAGTCTAGCGGGAGCAGATACGCAGTATTTT
TRBV3-1/TRBV3-2	TRBJ2-3	.	TRBD2	CASSQERLAGADTQYF	TGTGCCAGCAGCCAAGAAAGACTAGCGGGGGCAGATACGCAGTATTTT
TRBV7-2	TRBJ1-5	.	.	CASSLDWVSGPDQHF	TGTGCCAGCAGCTTAGACTGGGTGTCTGGCCCGGACCAGCATTTT
TRBV3-1/TRBV3-2	TRBJ1-6	.	TRBD1	CASSQWTGYSPLHF	TGTGCCAGCAGCCAATGGACAGGGTATTCACCCCTCCACTTT
TRBV9	TRBJ2-1	.	TRBD2	CASSVEGTSSEQFF	TGTGCCAGCAGCGTAGAGGGGACTAGCAGTGAGCAGTTCTTC
TRBV19	TRBJ1-4	.	.	CASSIKRGSNEKLFF	TGTGCCAGTAGTATCAAAAGGGGATCTAATGAAAAACTGTTTTTT
TRBV28	TRBJ2-3	.	TRBD1	CASSAADRGTDTQYF	TGTGCCAGCAGTGCCGCAGACAGGGGTACAGATACGCAGTATTTT
TRBV6-5	TRBJ2-4	once	.	CASSSALAKNIQYF	TGTGCCAGCAGTTCGGCACTAGCCAAAAACATTCAGTACTTC
TRBV4-1	TRBJ2-3	.	.	CASSVGTLGTDTQYF	TGCGCCAGCAGTGTGGGTACCCTCGGCACAGATACGCAGTATTTT
TRBV25-1	TRBJ1-2	.	.	CASSETGNYGYTF	TGTGCCAGCAGCGAAACAGGGAACTATGGCTACACCTTC
TRBV6-2/TRBV6-3	TRBJ1-2	.	.	CASSYSFSLTGNGYTF	TGTGCCAGCAGTTACTCGTTTTCGCTCACAGGGAATGGCTACACCTTC
TRBV7-6	TRBJ2-2	.	TRBD2	CASSLRREGTGELFF	TGTGCCAGCAGCTTGAGGAGGGAGGGCACCGGGGAGCTGTTTTTT
TRBV5-1	TRBJ1-6	.	.	CASSLEVDTHNSPLHF	TGCGCCAGCAGCTTGGAGGTGGACACGCATAATTCACCCCTCCACTTT
TRBV9	TRBJ1-1	.	.	CASSVVSLRSTEAFF	TGTGCCAGCAGCGTAGTATCCCTACGGAGCACTGAAGCTTTCTTT
TRBV19	TRBJ1-1	hyperexpanded	TRBD1	CASSTPRDRGVTEAFF	TGTGCCAGTAGTACCCCCCGGGACAGGGGTGTAACTGAAGCTTTCTTT
TRBV13	TRBJ1-3	.	TRBD1	CASSPGQGANTIYF	TGTGCCAGCAGCCCGGGACAGGGTGCAAACACCATATATTTT
TRBV27	TRBJ2-7	.	TRBD1	CASSPDTGGPYEQYF	TGTGCCAGCAGCCCTGATACAGGGGGACCCTACGAGCAGTACTTC
TRBV7-3	TRBJ1-1	few	.	CASSSGSKGTEAFF	TGTGCCAGCAGCTCTGGCTCCAAGGGCACTGAAGCTTTCTTT